What follows are 7 T cell receptor beta chains derived from one specimen sequenced in a study of blood T cell repertoires in COVID-19. Produced via immunoSEQ multiplex PCR; TCRdb's table is partial and in-frame only. This sample has about 220,000 clones, with around 86% found just once. The specimen was peripheral blood. These receptors all stem from a woman in her 70s with COVID-19, enrolled during active disease.

The genes are TRBV7-2 and TRBJ1-1; 8 bases line up with TRBD1. CDR3 length equals 16 residues. CDR1 is SGHTA and CDR2 is FQGNSA in the germline V gene. V was clipped by 3 bases and J by 1 base; unmatched bases: 7. For the CDR3, the DNA is TGTGCCAGCAGCTTCCCCCCCGGGACAGGGAACACTGAAGCTTTCTTT. This sequence encodes CASSFPPGTGNTEAFF. Variable domain in full (rest from reference TRBV7-2 and TRBJ1-1): GAGVSQSPSNKVTEKGKDVELRCDPISGHTALYWYRQSLGQGLEFLIYFQGNSAPDKSGLPSDRFSAERTGGSVSTLTIQRTQQEDSAVYLCASSFPPGTGNTEAFFGQGTRLTVV.

This clone was detected only a few times. CDR3 loop: CASSQDTNDEQYF. In nucleotides, the CDR3 is TGCGCCAGCAGCCAAGATACTAACGACGAGCAGTACTTC. This chain connects TRBV4-3 to TRBJ2-7; D is undetermined. Germline values: CDR1 LGHNA, CDR2 YSLEER. This CDR3 has 13 residues. V was trimmed by 0 bases and J by 5 bases, leaving 8 bases between them.

The chain couples TRBV7-8 to TRBJ1-1; 7 nucleotides match TRBD1. The CDR3 totals 14 residues. V shed 1 base, J shed 8 bases, and the junction held 7 bases outside the gene matches. Germline V gene sequence: CDR1 SGHVS, CDR2 FQNEAQ. Written as DNA, the CDR3 is TGTGCCAGCAGCTTAGAACAGGGGAAAAGAGAAGCTTTCTTT. Translated: CASSLEQGKREAFF.

This clone was seen once. The V and J genes are TRBV27 and TRBJ2-5; 7 bases align to TRBD2. Germline CDR1 is MNHEY and CDR2 is SMNVEV (reference sequence). V was clipped by 11 bases and J by 5 bases; unmatched bases: 14. CDR3 length: 14 residues. CDR3 protein: CACRPVDGRETQYF. The CDR3 DNA follows: TGTGCCTGCCGGCCTGTGGACGGGAGGGAGACCCAGTACTTC.

V and J are TRBV7-6 and TRBJ1-4, with 10 bases lining up with TRBD1. Germline loops: CDR1 SGHVS, CDR2 FNYEAQ. The CDR3 has 17 amino acids. The V gene end was trimmed by 5 bases and the J gene end by 6 bases; junction bases not matched to a gene: 12. CDR3 in amino acids: CASSLEGQGVPYEKLFF. CDR3 bases: TGTGCCAGCAGCCTCGAAGGACAGGGGGTACCTTATGAAAAACTGTTTTTT.

This clone was observed a handful of times. The chain carries TRBV5-1 and TRBJ2-1, with 7 bases that match TRBD1. The J segment lost 7 bases and the V segment lost 1 base, leaving 8 bases of the junction unmatched. The germline V gene encodes CDR1 SGHRS and CDR2 YFSETQ. This CDR3 has 15 residues. CDR3 sequence: CASSLLTGAGNEQFF. The CDR3 coding sequence is TGCGCCAGCAGCTTGCTTACAGGGGCAGGGAATGAGCAGTTCTTC.

This clone appeared a single time. The gene calls are TRBV27 and TRBJ2-2, with D possibly TRBD2 on 6 matching bases. CDR1 is MNHEY, CDR2 SMNVEV, per germline (reference sequence). The CDR3 runs 14 residues. Trimming took 7 bases from V and 6 from J, leaving 15 bases between them. CDR3: CASTPAGIAGELFF. CDR3 DNA sequence: TGTGCCAGCACACCGGCGGGGATCGCCGGGGAGCTGTTTTTT.